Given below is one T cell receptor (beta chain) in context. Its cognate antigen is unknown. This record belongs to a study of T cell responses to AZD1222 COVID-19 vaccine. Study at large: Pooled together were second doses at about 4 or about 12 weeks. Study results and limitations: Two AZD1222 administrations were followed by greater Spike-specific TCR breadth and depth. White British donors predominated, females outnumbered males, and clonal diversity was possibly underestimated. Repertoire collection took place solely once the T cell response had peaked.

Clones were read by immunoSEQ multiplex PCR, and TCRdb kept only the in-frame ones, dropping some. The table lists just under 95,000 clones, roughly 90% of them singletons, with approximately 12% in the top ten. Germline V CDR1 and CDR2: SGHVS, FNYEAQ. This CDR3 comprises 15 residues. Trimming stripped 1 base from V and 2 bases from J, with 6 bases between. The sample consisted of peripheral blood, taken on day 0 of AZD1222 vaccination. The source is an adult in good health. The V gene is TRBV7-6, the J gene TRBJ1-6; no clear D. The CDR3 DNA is TGTGCCAGCAGCTTAGAGGCAGCCTATAATTCACCCCTCCACTTT. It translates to CASSLEAAYNSPLHF.